This is a list of T cell receptor beta chains from one sample in a study of blood T cell repertoires in COVID-19. Sequenced by immunoSEQ multiplex PCR; TCRdb stores in-frame clones only, minus some. The data hold about 150,000 clones, with roughly 80% observed a single time. The sample comprised peripheral blood. These receptors were obtained from a woman aged 55-69 years with COVID-19, enrolled during active disease. Each CDR3 is given with its conserved first and last residue. The D gene is left open where the match is weak. The size field is filled for only some rows; it gives once, few, many or a size class.

j_gene | v_gene | abundance | d_gene | CDR3nt | CDR3aa
TRBJ2-5 | TRBV10-1 | NA | NA | TGCGCCAGCAGTGAGTCCCGCCCAGGGGACAAAGAGACCCAGTACTTC | CASSESRPGDKETQYF
TRBJ2-1 | TRBV6-2/TRBV6-3 | NA | TRBD1 | TGTGCCAGCAGTTACTCGCGCCCCATCCGGGACAGGGGAGGGGGTGAGCAGTTCTTC | CASSYSRPIRDRGGGEQFF
TRBJ2-2 | TRBV14 | NA | TRBD1 | TGTGCCAGCAGTCATGGACAGGGAAGGACCGGGGAGCTGTTTTTT | CASSHGQGRTGELFF
TRBJ1-1 | TRBV19 | NA | NA | TGTGCCAGTAGTGCCCACAACCTCGGACAGAAGAACACTGAAGCTTTCTTT | CASSAHNLGQKNTEAFF
TRBJ1-4 | TRBV9 | NA | NA | TGTGCCAGCAGCGTGCCCGGGGCTAATGAAAAACTGTTTTTT | CASSVPGANEKLFF
TRBJ2-3 | TRBV19 | NA | NA | TGTGCCAGTAGTATGAGGCTCACAGATACGCAGTATTTT | CASSMRLTDTQYF
TRBJ2-1 | TRBV9 | NA | TRBD2 | TGTGCCAGCAGCGTAAGACTAGCCACCTACAATGAGCAGTTCTTC | CASSVRLATYNEQFF
TRBJ1-6 | TRBV7-6 | NA | NA | TGTGCCAGCAGCTTATTTGCCGGGGGGTCCTCTTCTAGCTCCTATAATTCACCCCTCCACTTT | CASSLFAGGSSSSSYNSPLHF
TRBJ1-1 | TRBV5-8 | NA | NA | TGTGCCAGCAGCTTGACATGGAACACTGAAGCTTTCTTT | CASSLTWNTEAFF
TRBJ1-5 | TRBV18 | few | NA | TGTGCCAGCTCCCCCCAGGGTGTAAGCAATCAGCCCCAGCATTTT | CASSPQGVSNQPQHF
TRBJ2-3 | TRBV24-1 | NA | TRBD1 | TGTGCCACCAAGACAGGGCTGGGCACAGATACGCAGTATTTT | CATKTGLGTDTQYF
TRBJ1-5 | TRBV7-9 | NA | NA | TGTGCCAGCAGCTTACTTAGCCAAGGGGCCCAGCATTTT | CASSLLSQGAQHF
TRBJ1-4 | TRBV6-1 | NA | NA | TGTGCCAGCAGTGAATCCAGCGCAACTAATGAAAAACTGTTTTTT | CASSESSATNEKLFF
TRBJ2-7 | TRBV28 | NA | TRBD1 | TGTGCCAGCAGTCCCTCCGGGCAGGGGGCCTACGAGCAGTACTTC | CASSPSGQGAYEQYF
TRBJ2-1 | TRBV6-5 | NA | TRBD2 | TGTGCCAGCAAGAGCGGGGGCTCCTACAATGAGCAGTTCTTC | CASKSGGSYNEQFF
TRBJ2-5 | TRBV5-1 | NA | TRBD1 | TGCGCCAGCAGCCCGGACAGGATACAAGAGACCCAGTACTTC | CASSPDRIQETQYF
TRBJ1-2 | TRBV11-2 | NA | NA | TGTGCCAGCACCAAAAACAGGGCTAACAGCTATGGCTACACCTTC | CASTKNRANSYGYTF
TRBJ1-6 | TRBV3-1/TRBV3-2 | NA | TRBD1 | TGTGCCAGCAGCTCAGACAGGGGGCCCTCACCCCTCCACTTT | CASSSDRGPSPLHF
TRBJ1-1 | TRBV5-1 | NA | NA | TGCGCCAGCAGCTTCGGGGGGAACACTGAAGCTTTCTTT | CASSFGGNTEAFF
TRBJ2-7 | TRBV6-5 | NA | TRBD2 | TGTGCCAGCAGTCCTAGCGGGAGGGCCCTCGGGGAGCAGTACTTC | CASSPSGRALGEQYF
TRBJ2-2 | TRBV24-1 | NA | TRBD1 | TGTGCCACCAGTGAGGGGTGGACAGGGAACACCGGGGAGCTGTTTTTT | CATSEGWTGNTGELFF
TRBJ2-1 | TRBV19 | few | TRBD2 | TGTGCCAGTAGGAAGAGTAGGGCTAGCGGGAACGGTTATGAGCAGTTCTTC | CASRKSRASGNGYEQFF
TRBJ1-5 | TRBV29-1 | NA | NA | TGCAGCGTTTCCGGCGGGGGGTGGGGTCAGCCCCAGCATTTT | CSVSGGGWGQPQHF
TRBJ2-5 | TRBV6-5 | NA | TRBD2 | TGTGCCAGCAGTTATTCGAGGACTAGCGGACAAGAGACCCAGTACTTC | CASSYSRTSGQETQYF
TRBJ2-2 | TRBV5-8 | NA | NA | TGTGCCAGCAGCTTGGGACATATGAACACCGGGGAGCTGTTTTTT | CASSLGHMNTGELFF
TRBJ2-5 | TRBV29-1 | NA | TRBD2 | TGCAGCGCATATAGCGGGAGTACAGGGGAGACCCAGTACTTC | CSAYSGSTGETQYF
TRBJ1-2 | TRBV29-1 | NA | TRBD1 | TGCAGCGTTCCCCTACAGGGGGCAGGGGGCTACACCTTC | CSVPLQGAGGYTF
TRBJ1-1 | TRBV10-3 | NA | NA | TGTGCCATCAGTGAGTTACAGACCATGAACACTGAAGCTTTCTTT | CAISELQTMNTEAFF
TRBJ1-2 | TRBV7-2 | NA | TRBD1 | TGTGCCAGCAGCTTGACAGGGACTTCCAACTATGGCTACACCTTC | CASSLTGTSNYGYTF
TRBJ1-2 | TRBV25-1 | NA | NA | TGTGCCAGCAGTGGATTAACCTACAACTATGGCTACACCTTC | CASSGLTYNYGYTF
TRBJ1-6 | TRBV5-1 | NA | NA | TGCGCCAGCAGCTTGGGTGGACAGAACTTAAGGGGCCTCCACTTT | CASSLGGQNLRGLHF
TRBJ1-6 | TRBV27 | once | NA | TGTGCCAGCAGTTTTGGACAGCATAATTCACCCCTCCACTTT | CASSFGQHNSPLHF
TRBJ2-6 | TRBV7-9 | NA | NA | TGTGCCAGCAGCTTGACAGACTCTGGGGCCAACGTCCTGACTTTC | CASSLTDSGANVLTF
TRBJ1-6 | TRBV5-1 | NA | NA | TGCGCCAGCAGCCGCGGGGACGGGAGCTATAATTCACCCCTCCACTTT | CASSRGDGSYNSPLHF
TRBJ1-5 | TRBV2 | NA | NA | TGTGCCAGCAGTGTGGGGCAGGAGGACTATAGCAATCAGCCCCAGCATTTT | CASSVGQEDYSNQPQHF
TRBJ2-2 | TRBV7-9 | NA | TRBD2 | TGTGCCAGCAGCCTGCTAGCGGGGGGTAACACCGGGGAGCTGTTTTTT | CASSLLAGGNTGELFF
TRBJ2-5 | TRBV2 | NA | NA | TGTGCCAGTCGGGCCAGGGTTGGGGAGACCCAGTACTTC | CASRARVGETQYF
TRBJ1-2 | TRBV2 | few | TRBD1 | TGTGCCAGCATCGGGACAGGGTATGGCTACACCTTC | CASIGTGYGYTF
TRBJ1-2 | TRBV30 | NA | NA | TGTGCCTGGAGAGGGGTTTCCTACGGCTACACCTTC | CAWRGVSYGYTF
TRBJ2-5 | TRBV7-3 | NA | TRBD2 | TGTGCCAGCAGCTTACTAGCGGGAGGGCAAGAGACCCAGTACTTC | CASSLLAGGQETQYF
TRBJ1-1 | TRBV3-1/TRBV3-2 | NA | TRBD1 | TGTGCCAGCAGCCATTCGGCAGGGGGAGCTTTCTTT | CASSHSAGGAFF
TRBJ1-1 | TRBV24-1 | NA | TRBD1 | TGTGCCACCAGTGACCACGGACAGGGGGCTGAAGCTTTCTTT | CATSDHGQGAEAFF
TRBJ2-2 | TRBV19 | NA | TRBD2 | TGTGCCAGTAGCCCGGTAGCGGGAGCCACCGGGGAGCTGTTTTTT | CASSPVAGATGELFF
TRBJ1-1 | TRBV19 | NA | TRBD1 | TGTGCCAGTAGTTTTGACAGGGTCACTGAAGCTTTCTTT | CASSFDRVTEAFF
TRBJ2-3 | TRBV11-2 | NA | TRBD2 | TGTGCCAGCAGCCCTCGACTAGCGGGGGCTAGAACAGATACGCAGTATTTT | CASSPRLAGARTDTQYF
TRBJ1-5 | TRBV7-6 | NA | TRBD1 | TGTGCCAGCAGCGCCGGGACAGGGGTCGCTCAGCCCCAGCATTTT | CASSAGTGVAQPQHF
TRBJ1-6 | TRBV6-5 | NA | NA | TGTGCCAGCAGAGGCGGAGATTCACCCCTCCACTTT | CASRGGDSPLHF
TRBJ2-2 | TRBV5-1 | NA | NA | TGCGCCAGCAGCTTGGATGTGGGGGGCACCGGGGAGCTGTTTTTT | CASSLDVGGTGELFF
TRBJ1-5 | TRBV3-1/TRBV3-2 | NA | NA | TGTGCCAGCAGCCCCCGGACAAGCCATCAGCCCCAGCATTTT | CASSPRTSHQPQHF
TRBJ2-7 | TRBV11-2 | NA | TRBD2 | TGTGCCAGCAGCTTAGAGGGACTAGCGGGAGTCTTACACTACGAGCAGTACTTC | CASSLEGLAGVLHYEQYF
TRBJ1-1 | TRBV5-1 | NA | TRBD1 | TGCGCCAGCGGCAGGGGGCGAACTGAAGCTTTCTTT | CASGRGRTEAFF
TRBJ1-5 | TRBV19 | NA | NA | TGTGCCAGTAGTATAAATGACTTGGGTAATCAGCCCCAGCATTTT | CASSINDLGNQPQHF
TRBJ1-6 | TRBV7-5 | NA | NA | TGTGCCAGAAGCATCCCCAGGGGCCGGAGCTCCTATAATTCACCCCTCCACTTT | CARSIPRGRSSYNSPLHF
TRBJ1-4 | TRBV18 | NA | TRBD1 | TGTGCCAGCTCACCACAGGGGGCGCTTTGGACGGCAACTAATGAAAAACTGTTTTTT | CASSPQGALWTATNEKLFF
TRBJ1-1 | TRBV3-1/TRBV3-2 | NA | TRBD1 | TGTGCCAGCAGCCTCCACAGGGGAGACTCTTTCTTT | CASSLHRGDSFF
TRBJ2-2 | TRBV10-1 | NA | NA | TGCGCCAGCAGTTCAAGCATTAACACCGGGGAGCTGTTTTTT | CASSSSINTGELFF
TRBJ1-1 | TRBV9 | NA | TRBD1 | TGTGCCAGCAGCGTGGGGCCCGGGACAGGGGACACTGAAGCTTTCTTT | CASSVGPGTGDTEAFF
TRBJ1-4 | TRBV5-6 | NA | TRBD1 | TGTGCCAGCAGCGCGGGACAGGCAGAAAAACTGTTTTTT | CASSAGQAEKLFF
TRBJ1-2 | TRBV5-6 | once | NA | TGTGCCAGCAGCTTACAGGGAGTTGTTGTGGGCTACACCTTC | CASSLQGVVVGYTF